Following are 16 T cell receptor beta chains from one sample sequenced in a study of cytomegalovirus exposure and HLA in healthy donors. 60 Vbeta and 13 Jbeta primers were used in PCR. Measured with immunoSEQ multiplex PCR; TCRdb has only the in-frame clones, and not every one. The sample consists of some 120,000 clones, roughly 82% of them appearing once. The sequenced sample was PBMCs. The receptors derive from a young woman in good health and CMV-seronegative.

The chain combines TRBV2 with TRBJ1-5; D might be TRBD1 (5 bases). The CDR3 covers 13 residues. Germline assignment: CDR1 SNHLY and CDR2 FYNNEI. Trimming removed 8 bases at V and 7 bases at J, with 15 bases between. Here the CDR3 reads CASSLHPGQPQHF. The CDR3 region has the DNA TGTGCCAGCTCTCTACACCCAGGGCAGCCCCAGCATTTT.

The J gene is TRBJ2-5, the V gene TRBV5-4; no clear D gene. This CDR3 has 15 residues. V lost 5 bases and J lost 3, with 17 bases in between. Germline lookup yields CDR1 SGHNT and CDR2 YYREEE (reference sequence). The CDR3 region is CASRSPEELKETQYF. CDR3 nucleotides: TGTGCCAGCAGATCCCCCGAGGAACTAAAAGAGACCCAGTACTTC.

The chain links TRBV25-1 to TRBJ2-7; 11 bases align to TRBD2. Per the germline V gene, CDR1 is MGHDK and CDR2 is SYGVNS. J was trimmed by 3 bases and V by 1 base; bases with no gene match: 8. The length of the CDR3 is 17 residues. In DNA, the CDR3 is TGTGCCAGCAGTGAATGGGGCGGCCTAGCGGGAGGCTACGAGCAGTACTTC. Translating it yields CASSEWGGLAGGYEQYF.

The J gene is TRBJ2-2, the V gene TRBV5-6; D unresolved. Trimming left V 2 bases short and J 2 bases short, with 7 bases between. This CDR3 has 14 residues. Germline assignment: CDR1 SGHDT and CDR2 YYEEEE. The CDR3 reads CASSFNRNTGELFF. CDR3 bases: TGTGCCAGCAGCTTCAACAGAAACACCGGGGAGCTGTTTTTT.

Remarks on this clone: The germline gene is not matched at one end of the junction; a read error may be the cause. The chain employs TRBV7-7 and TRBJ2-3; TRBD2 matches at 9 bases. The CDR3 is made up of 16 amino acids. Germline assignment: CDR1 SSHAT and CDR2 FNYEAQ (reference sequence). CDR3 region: CASSPGLASGEDTQYF. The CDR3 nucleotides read TGTGCTAGCAGCCCGGGACTAGCCTCCGGGGAAGATACGCAGTATTTT.

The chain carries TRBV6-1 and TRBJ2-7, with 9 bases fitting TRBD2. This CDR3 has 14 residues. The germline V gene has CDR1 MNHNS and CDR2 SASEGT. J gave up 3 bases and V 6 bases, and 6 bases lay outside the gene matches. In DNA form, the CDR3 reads TGTGCCAGCAGCATAGCGGGAGCCATCTACGAGCAGTACTTC. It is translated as CASSIAGAIYEQYF.

CDR3 in amino acids: CASRQLTGDTEAFF. DNA of the CDR3: TGCGCCAGCAGGCAACTTACGGGGGACACTGAAGCTTTCTTT. This chain uses TRBV4-1 with TRBJ1-1; possibly TRBD1 for D (5 bases). Germline V gene sequence: CDR1 MGHRA, CDR2 YSYEKL. The CDR3 totals 14 residues. Trimming removed 6 bases at V and 3 bases at J, with 14 bases between.

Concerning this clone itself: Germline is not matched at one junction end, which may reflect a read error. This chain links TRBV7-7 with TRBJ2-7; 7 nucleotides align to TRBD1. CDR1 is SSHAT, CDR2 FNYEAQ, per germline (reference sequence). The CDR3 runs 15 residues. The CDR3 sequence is CASSLGEQGYHEQYF. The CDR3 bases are TGTGCTAGCAGCTTAGGGGAACAGGGGTACCACGAGCAGTACTTC. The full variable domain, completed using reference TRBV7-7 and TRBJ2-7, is GAGVSQSPRYKVTKRGQDVTLRCDPISSHATLYWYQQALGQGPEFLTYFNYEAQPDKSGLPSDRFSAERPEGSISTLTIQRTEQRDSAMYRCASSLGEQGYHEQYFGPGTRLTVT.

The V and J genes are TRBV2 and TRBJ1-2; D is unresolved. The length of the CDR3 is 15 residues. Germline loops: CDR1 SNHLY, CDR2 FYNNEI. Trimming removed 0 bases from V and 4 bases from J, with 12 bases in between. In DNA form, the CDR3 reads TGTGCCAGCAGTGAAGCCAGGTTCAGCCTCTATGGCTACACCTTC. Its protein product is CASSEARFSLYGYTF.

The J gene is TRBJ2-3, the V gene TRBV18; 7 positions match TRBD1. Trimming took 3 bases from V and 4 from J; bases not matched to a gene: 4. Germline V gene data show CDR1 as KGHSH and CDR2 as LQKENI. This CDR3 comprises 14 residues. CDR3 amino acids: CASSPDRPPDTQYF. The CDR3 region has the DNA TGTGCCAGCTCACCGGACAGGCCCCCAGATACGCAGTATTTT.

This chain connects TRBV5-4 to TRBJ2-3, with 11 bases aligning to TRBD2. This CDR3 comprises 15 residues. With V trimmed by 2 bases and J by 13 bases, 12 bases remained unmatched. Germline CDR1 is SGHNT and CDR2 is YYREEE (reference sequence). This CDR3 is CASSFGLAGGPGEYF. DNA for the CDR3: TGTGCCAGCAGCTTTGGGCTAGCGGGAGGTCCCGGAGAGTATTTT.

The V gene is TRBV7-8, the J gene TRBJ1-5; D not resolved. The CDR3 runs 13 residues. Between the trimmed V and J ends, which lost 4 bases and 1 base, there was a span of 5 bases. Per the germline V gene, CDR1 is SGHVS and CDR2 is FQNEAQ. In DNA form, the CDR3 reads TGTGCCAGCAGCTCGGGAAGCAATCAGCCCCAGCATTTT. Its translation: CASSSGSNQPQHF.

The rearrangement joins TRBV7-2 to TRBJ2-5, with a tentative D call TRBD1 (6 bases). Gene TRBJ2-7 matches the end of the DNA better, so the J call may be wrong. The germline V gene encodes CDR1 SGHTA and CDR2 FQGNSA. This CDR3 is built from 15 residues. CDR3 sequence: CASSLVAGAHYEQYF. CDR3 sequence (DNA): TGTGCCAGCAGCTTAGTGGCAGGGGCCCACTACGAGCAGTACTTC.

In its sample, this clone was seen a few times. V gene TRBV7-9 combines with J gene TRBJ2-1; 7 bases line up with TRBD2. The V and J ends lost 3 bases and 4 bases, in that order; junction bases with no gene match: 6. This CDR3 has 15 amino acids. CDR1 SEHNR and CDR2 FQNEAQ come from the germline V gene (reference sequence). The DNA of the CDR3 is TGTGCCAGCAGCTTCCCGGGGACTATGTACAATGAGCAGTTCTTC. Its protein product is CASSFPGTMYNEQFF.

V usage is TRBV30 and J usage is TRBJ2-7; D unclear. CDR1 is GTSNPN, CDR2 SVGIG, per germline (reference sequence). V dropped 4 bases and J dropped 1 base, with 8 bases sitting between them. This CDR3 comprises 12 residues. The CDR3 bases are TGTGCCTGGAAGCCCCCTTCCTACGAGCAGTACTTC. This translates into CAWKPPSYEQYF.

CDR3 residues: CASNGQGVRGTNEKLFF. In nucleotides, the CDR3 is TGTGCCAGTAATGGACAGGGGGTTAGGGGAACTAATGAAAAACTGTTTTTT. The V gene is TRBV19, the J gene TRBJ1-4; 10 nucleotides agree with TRBD1. This CDR3 is 17 amino acids long. Germline CDR1 reads LNHDA; CDR2 reads SQIVND (reference sequence). After removal of 7 bases from V and 1 base from J, the junction contained 9 bases not matched to a gene.